The present TCR beta chain was sequenced within a study of naive and memory T cell subsets. Whole-study results and caveats: Over 85% of naive TCR sequences appeared only once, unlike memory subsets. Possibly reflecting memory cells re-expressing CD45RA, a few larger clonotypes occurred in naive repertoires, especially CD8.

Cells stained for CD3, CD4, CD8, CD45RA and CD27 were sorted into four subsets. This CDR3 contains 12 residues. Trimming stripped 3 bases from V and 3 bases from J, with 5 bases between. An equimolar mix of two oligonucleotides served as the beta constant-region primer for TRBC1 and TRBC2. The ligated cDNA underwent four PCR rounds using SP2 and nested alpha and beta constant-region primers. TCRdb fed the UMI-ligation and nested PCR reads into MiXCR, producing one record per CDR3 protein. The data show 140,000 to 150,000 distinct CDR3 sequences, about 15% seen once. Of note for this clonotype: The antigen is not known.

The TCR originated in a human donor in good health. Sequenced sample: naive CD4+ T cells from blood. The chain employs TRBV12-3 or TRBV12-4 and TRBJ1-2, with a weak D call TRBD1 (5 bases). Here the CDR3 DNA reads TGTGCCAGCAGTTTCAGGGACTATGGCTACACCTTC. This gives the protein CASSFRDYGYTF.